Sequencing of this TCR beta chain was carried out in a study of T cells expressing NK-cell markers. Study information: It was sorted CD3+CD56-NKG2C+, CD3+CD56+NKG2C- and CD3+CD56+NKG2C+ T cells that provided the TCR beta repertoires. Seropositivity for HCMV was found in most of the eight sequenced donors, with one seronegative.

This CDR3 has 16 residues. Germline V gene lookup returns CDR1 LGHNA and CDR2 YSLEER. The study's findings and limits: The study found these clonotypes also leading the CD3+CD56-NKG2C+ fraction in a handful of donors.

TCR beta cDNA was made by 5'RACE template switching with UMIs. After re-calling the 5' RACE reads, TCRdb lists one entry per CDR3 protein, DNA absent. The table lists 450,000 to 600,000 distinct CDR3 sequences. Turning to this clonotype: No antigen is known for it.

This rearrangement joins TRBV4-3 to TRBJ2-1. The sample comprised blood T cells: a sorted CD56 or NKG2C T cell subset, CD4+ or CD8+ T cells, or bulk PBMC T cells (not recorded which). This receptor was taken from a man between 18 and 35 years old in good health. The CDR3 sequence: CASSQEKDAYYNEQFF.